Sequencing of this TCR beta chain was carried out in a study of breast tumors, draining lymph nodes, adjacent tissues. On this clonotype: Its target is not known.

TCRdb used MiXCR to reprocess the multiplex PCR reads, holding one entry per CDR3 protein. The sample lists roughly 49,000 distinct CDR3 sequences, under 55% occurring once. Germline loops: CDR1 SGHTA, CDR2 FQGNSA. With V trimmed by 4 bases and J by 6 bases, 6 bases remained unmatched. This CDR3 is 14 amino acids long. Whole-study findings and limits: Data fit most tumor T cells coming from lymph node, expanding in tumor. Luminal-like breast cancer showed significantly greater tumor-nontumor repertoire similarity than basal-like breast cancer did. Data only fit, rather than demonstrated, lymph node origin of most tumor T cells.

This TCR was recovered from a female donor with breast cancer. Some clones in this sample may be carry-over from other donors' samples. The sequencing input was breast tumor tissue. The chain joins TRBV7-2 to TRBJ2-7; 10 positions agree with TRBD2. CDR3 coding DNA: TGTGCCAGCAGCTCGCTTCTAGCGGGAGCCGAGCAGTACTTC. Amino acids: CASSSLLAGAEQYF.